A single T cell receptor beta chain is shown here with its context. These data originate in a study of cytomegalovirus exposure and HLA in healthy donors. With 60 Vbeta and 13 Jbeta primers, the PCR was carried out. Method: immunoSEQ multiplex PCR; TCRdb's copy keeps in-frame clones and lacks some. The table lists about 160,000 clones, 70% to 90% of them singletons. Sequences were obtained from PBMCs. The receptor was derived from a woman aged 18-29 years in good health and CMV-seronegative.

In DNA, the CDR3 is TGTGCCAGCAGTTTATCGTTTGGCGGGGAGACAGATACGCAGTATTTT. The encoded protein is CASSLSFGGETDTQYF. The chain combines TRBV27 with TRBJ2-3; the D gene is possibly TRBD2 (6 bases). Germline V gene sequence: CDR1 MNHEY, CDR2 SMNVEV (reference sequence). The V end lost 0 bases, the J end lost 3 bases, and 13 bases lay between the germline ends. The CDR3 spans 16 residues.